Sequencing of this TCR beta chain was carried out in a study of blood T cell repertoires in COVID-19. Across the whole study: In each case, the material was cDNA or gDNA derived from T cells, B-cell-depleted T cells, or PBMCs.

The protocol was immunoSEQ multiplex PCR, while the TCRdb copy is restricted to in-frame clones and leaves out a portion. Of around 390,000 clones listed, about 87% were seen once; the top ten hold about 10%. The germline V gene has CDR1 SGHTA and CDR2 FQGNSA. V lost 3 bases, J lost 2 bases, and 14 bases lay in between. The CDR3 consists of 15 residues. In terms of age and location, participants ranged from roughly 18 to 100 years and lived in about two dozen US areas. The clonotype was recovered from a woman in her 50s who had recovered from COVID-19. The J gene is TRBJ2-7, the V gene TRBV7-2; a possible D gene is TRBD1 (6 bases). The sequenced material came from PBMCs or T cells enriched from blood (not recorded which). The CDR3 DNA reads TGTGCCAGCAGCTTTTTCTTCGGGGACACCTACGAGCAGTACTTC. Translated: CASSFFFGDTYEQYF.